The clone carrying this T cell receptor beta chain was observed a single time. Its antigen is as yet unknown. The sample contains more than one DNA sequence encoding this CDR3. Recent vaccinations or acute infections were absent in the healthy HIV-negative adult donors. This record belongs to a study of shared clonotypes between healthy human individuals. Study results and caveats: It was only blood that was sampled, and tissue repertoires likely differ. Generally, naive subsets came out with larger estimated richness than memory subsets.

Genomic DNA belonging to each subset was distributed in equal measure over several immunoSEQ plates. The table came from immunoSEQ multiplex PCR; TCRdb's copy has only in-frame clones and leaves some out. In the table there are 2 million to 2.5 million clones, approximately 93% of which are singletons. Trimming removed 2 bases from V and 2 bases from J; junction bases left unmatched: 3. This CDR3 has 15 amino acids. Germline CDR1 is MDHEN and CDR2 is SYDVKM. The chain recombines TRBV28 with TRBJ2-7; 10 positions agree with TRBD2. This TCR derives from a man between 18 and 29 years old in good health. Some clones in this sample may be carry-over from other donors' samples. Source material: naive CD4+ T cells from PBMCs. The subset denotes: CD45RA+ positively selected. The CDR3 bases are TGTGCCAGCAGTTTAGGGACTAGCGTACCCTACGAGCAGTACTTC. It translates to CASSLGTSVPYEQYF.